This TCR beta chain originates from a study of neurological immune-mediated disorders. Whole-study results and caveats: One cluster of related CDR3 sequences contained, by phylogenetic grouping, the repertoires of 18 of 34 multiple sclerosis patients and formed a possible signature.

Unsorted libraries used 2 million PBMCs kept at -80 degrees C. Via MiXCR, TCRdb re-called the 5' RACE reads, giving one row per CDR3 protein. The sample has 100,000 to 150,000 distinct CDR3 sequences; roughly 3.1% are singletons. This clonotype was seen ten or more times. Its antigen is not identified. Sequencing was done on a sample of PBMCs. This sequence originates from a woman younger than 45 with multiple sclerosis.

CDR3 sequence (DNA): TGCAGTCGTGGCGGGAGGGGGGCCGAAGCTTTCTTT. Its protein product is CSRGGRGAEAFF. The chain uses TRBV20-1 and TRBJ1-1; TRBD1 is a possible D gene (6 bases). The length of the CDR3 is 12 residues. The germline CDR1 and CDR2 sequences are DFQATT and SNEGSKA (reference sequence). The V end lost 8 bases, the J end lost 8 bases, and 18 bases lay between the germline ends.